This TCR beta chain was captured in a study of OX40 agonist ivuxolimab in advanced cancers. Turning to the study itself: The mean age was roughly 60 years, ranging from about 23 to 79, with around four fifths of participants male.

CDR1 and CDR2 from the germline V gene are SGHTA and FQGNSA. The CDR3 length is 12 residues. With 5 bases removed from V and 5 bases from J, the gap between germline ends came to 10 bases. Clones were read by immunoSEQ multiplex PCR, and TCRdb kept only the in-frame ones, dropping some. The sample carries tens of thousands of clones, 75% to 90% recorded once. The chain uses TRBV7-2 and TRBJ2-7, with unresolved D. This receptor was obtained from an adult with an advanced solid tumor such as melanoma, head and neck, liver or kidney cancer. The sequenced sample was CD4+ or CD8+ T cells sorted from blood, obtained in a trial of the OX40 agonist ivuxolimab. CDR3 region: CASSPGLNEQYF. The CDR3 nucleotides read TGTGCCAGCAGCCCCGGGTTGAACGAGCAGTACTTC. The variable domain in full, completed from reference TRBV7-2 and TRBJ2-7, reads GAGVSQSPSNKVTEKGKDVELRCDPISGHTALYWYRQSLGQGLEFLIYFQGNSAPDKSGLPSDRFSAERTGGSVSTLTIQRTQQEDSAVYLCASSPGLNEQYFGPGTRLTVT.